This TCR beta chain was documented in a study of a mutant IDH1 vaccine in newly diagnosed glioma. Across the study: Before enrollment, patients got radiotherapy alone, temozolomide alone, or mostly the combination.

Germline V gene data show CDR1 as LGHNA and CDR2 as YNFKEQ. Trimming stripped 0 bases from V and 3 bases from J, with 17 bases between. The CDR3 runs 17 residues. Assay used: immunoSEQ multiplex PCR; TCRdb lists only in-frame clones, some missing. The sample records 30,000 to 35,000 clones, roughly 89% being singletons. The time point is: week 47, end of study. The content of each vaccine dose was 300 ug of mutant IDH1 20-mer peptide, and topical imiquimod accompanied it. Eight vaccinations reached patients in weeks 1, 3, 5, 7, 11, 15, 19 and 23. A note on this clone: Its antigen is undetermined.

The source is a woman between 25 and 40 years old with glioma. The sequences come from PBMCs, collected from a glioma patient whose treatment included an IDH1 peptide vaccine. This sequence joins TRBV4-2 and TRBJ1-2; no clear D gene. The DNA of the CDR3 is TGTGCCAGCAGCCAAGATACGAGTGTGGCGGGAGACTATGGCTACACCTTC. It specifies CASSQDTSVAGDYGYTF.